The present TCR beta chain was sequenced within a study of blood T cells in healthy people across ages. With a J-beta primer mix and a sample-barcoded 5' primer, a second PCR ran roughly 6 to 11 cycles. From the 5' RACE reads, TCRdb called clonotypes with MiXCR, one entry per CDR3 protein. Of 600,000 or so distinct CDR3 sequences listed, about 30% are singletons. The source material was blood. This TCR was sampled from an elderly woman in good health.

Written as DNA, the CDR3 is TGTGCCAGCTCACCCATGACAGAAGATTATGGCTACACCTTC. Translation gives CASSPMTEDYGYTF. The chain has TRBV18 and TRBJ1-2; a possible D gene is TRBD1 (5 bases). Trimming removed 3 bases from V and 5 bases from J, with 13 bases in between. The CDR3 contains 14 residues. Germline V gene data show CDR1 as KGHSH and CDR2 as LQKENI.